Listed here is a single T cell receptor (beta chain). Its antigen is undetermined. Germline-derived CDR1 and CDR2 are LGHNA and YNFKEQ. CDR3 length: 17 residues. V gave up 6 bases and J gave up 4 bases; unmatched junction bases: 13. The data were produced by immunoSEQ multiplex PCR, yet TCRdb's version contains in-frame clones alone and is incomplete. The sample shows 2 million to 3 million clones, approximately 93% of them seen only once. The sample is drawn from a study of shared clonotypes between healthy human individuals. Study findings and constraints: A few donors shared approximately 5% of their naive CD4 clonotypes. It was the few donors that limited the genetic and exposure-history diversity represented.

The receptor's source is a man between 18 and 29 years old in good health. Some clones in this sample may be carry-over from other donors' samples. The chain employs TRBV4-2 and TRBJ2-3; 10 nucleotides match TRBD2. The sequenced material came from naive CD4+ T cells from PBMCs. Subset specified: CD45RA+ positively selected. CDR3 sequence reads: CASSQRGLAGVPDTQYF. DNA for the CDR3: TGTGCCAGCAGTCAGAGGGGGCTAGCGGGAGTCCCAGATACGCAGTATTTT.